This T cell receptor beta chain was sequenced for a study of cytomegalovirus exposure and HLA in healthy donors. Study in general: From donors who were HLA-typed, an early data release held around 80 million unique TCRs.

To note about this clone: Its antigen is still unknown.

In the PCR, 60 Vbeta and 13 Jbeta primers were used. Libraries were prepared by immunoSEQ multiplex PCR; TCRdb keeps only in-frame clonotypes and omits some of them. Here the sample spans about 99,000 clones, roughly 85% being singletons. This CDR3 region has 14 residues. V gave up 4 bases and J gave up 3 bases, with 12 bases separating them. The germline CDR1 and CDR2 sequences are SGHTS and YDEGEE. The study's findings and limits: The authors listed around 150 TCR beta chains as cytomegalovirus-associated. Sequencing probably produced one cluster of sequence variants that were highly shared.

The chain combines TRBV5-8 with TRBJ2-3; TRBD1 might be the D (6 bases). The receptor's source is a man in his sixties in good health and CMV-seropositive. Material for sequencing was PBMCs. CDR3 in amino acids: CASSLLQGTDTQYF. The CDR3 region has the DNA TGTGCCAGCAGCCTCCTACAGGGTACAGATACGCAGTATTTT.